This paragraph covers one TCR beta chain sequence. Germline CDR1 and CDR2: SGHTA and FQGTGA. After removal of 6 bases from V and 5 bases from J, the junction contained 13 bases not matched to a gene. The CDR3 covers 18 residues. This specimen comes from a study of shared clonotypes between healthy human individuals. Study in general: Per donor, three plates held CD4 naive cells, three held CD4 memory, two held CD8 naive and one held CD8 memory.

CD45RO+ cells plus CCR7-negative CD45RA+ TemRA cells formed CD8 memory. Sorted-subset replicate PCRs used roughly 210 ng of genomic DNA. This amount corresponded to tens of thousands of T cell genomes. TCRdb keeps only in-frame clones here, not all; method: immunoSEQ multiplex PCR. The sample holds some 700,000 clones, roughly 88% seen once. The receptor was derived from a young man in good health. Some clones in this sample may be carry-over from other donors' samples. The genes are TRBV7-3 and TRBJ2-1; 13 bases agree with TRBD2. The sample comprised memory CD8+ T cells from PBMCs. The subset was: CD45RO+ cells pooled with CCR7-negative TemRA cells. The CDR3 bases are TGTGCCAGCAGGACTAGCGGGAGGAGATTGAGGTGGAACAATGAGCAGTTCTTC. Protein product: CASRTSGRRLRWNNEQFF.